This TCR beta chain was found in a study of blood T cell repertoires in COVID-19. Study-wide context: COVID-19 samples from acute and convalescent phases originated in the United States, Italy and Spain. Sources were T cells, B-cell-depleted T cells, or PBMCs; the material itself was cDNA or gDNA.

Germline CDR1 SGHRS, CDR2 YFSETQ. This CDR3 has 17 amino acids. J gave up 2 bases and V 4 bases, and 14 bases lay outside the gene matches. In the original processing: Amplification with reference gene primers provided the estimates of nucleated cell counts. Clones were sequenced by immunoSEQ multiplex PCR, and TCRdb holds only the in-frame ones, with some missing. V, J and clone size were drawn from that table, and D and trimming were deduced from the DNA. The data hold 50,000 to 75,000 clones, with 60% to 80% observed a single time. This clonotype originated in a man older than 75 with active or convalescent COVID-19. Sequenced input: peripheral blood. This rearrangement joins TRBV5-1 to TRBJ2-7; 8 nucleotides line up with TRBD2. CDR3 DNA: TGCGCCAGCAGCCCCGTGGGGCATAGCGGGAATACCTACGAGCAGTACTTC. Translated, it gives CASSPVGHSGNTYEQYF.